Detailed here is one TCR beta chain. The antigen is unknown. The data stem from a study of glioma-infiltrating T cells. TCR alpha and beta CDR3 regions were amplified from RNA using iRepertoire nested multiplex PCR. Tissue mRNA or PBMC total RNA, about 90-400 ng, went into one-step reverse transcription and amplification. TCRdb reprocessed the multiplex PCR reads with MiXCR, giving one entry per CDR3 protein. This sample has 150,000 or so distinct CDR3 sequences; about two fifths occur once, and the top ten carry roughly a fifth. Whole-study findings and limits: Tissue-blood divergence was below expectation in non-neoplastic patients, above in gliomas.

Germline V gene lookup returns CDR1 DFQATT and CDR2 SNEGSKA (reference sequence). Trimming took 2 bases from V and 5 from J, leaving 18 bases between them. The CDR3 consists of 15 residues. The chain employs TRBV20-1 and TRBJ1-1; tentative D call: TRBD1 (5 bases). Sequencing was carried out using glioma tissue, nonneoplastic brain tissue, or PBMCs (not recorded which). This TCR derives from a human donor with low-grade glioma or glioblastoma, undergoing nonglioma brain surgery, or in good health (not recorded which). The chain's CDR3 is CSARHRGRRRTEAFF. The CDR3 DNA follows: TGCAGTGCTAGACATCGGGGGAGGCGTAGGACTGAAGCTTTCTTT.